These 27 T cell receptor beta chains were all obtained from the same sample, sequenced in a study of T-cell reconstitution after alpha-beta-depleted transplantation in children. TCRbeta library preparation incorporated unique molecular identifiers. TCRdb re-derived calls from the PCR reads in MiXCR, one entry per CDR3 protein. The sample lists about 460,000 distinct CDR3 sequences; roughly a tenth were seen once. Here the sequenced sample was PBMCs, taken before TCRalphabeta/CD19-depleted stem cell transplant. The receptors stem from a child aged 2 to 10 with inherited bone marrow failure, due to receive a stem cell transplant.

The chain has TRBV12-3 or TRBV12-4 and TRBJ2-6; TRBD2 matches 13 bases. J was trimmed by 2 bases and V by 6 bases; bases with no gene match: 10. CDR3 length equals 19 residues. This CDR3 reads CASSLPFGLAGAGANVLTF. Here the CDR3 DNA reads TGTGCCAGCAGCCTCCCCTTCGGACTAGCGGGAGCTGGGGCCAACGTCCTGACTTTC.

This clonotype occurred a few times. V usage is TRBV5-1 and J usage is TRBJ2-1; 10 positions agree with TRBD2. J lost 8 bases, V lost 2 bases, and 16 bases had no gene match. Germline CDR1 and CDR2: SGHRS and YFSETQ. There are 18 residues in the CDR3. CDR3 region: CASSFPPGGAGGRDEQFF. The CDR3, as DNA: TGCGCCAGCAGCTTCCCCCCCGGGGGAGCGGGAGGGCGCGATGAGCAGTTCTTC. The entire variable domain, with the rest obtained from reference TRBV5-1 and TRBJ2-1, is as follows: KAGVTQTPRYLIKTRGQQVTLSCSPISGHRSVSWYQQTPGQGLQFLFEYFSETQRNKGNFPGRFSGRQFSNSRSEMNVSTLELGDSALYLCASSFPPGGAGGRDEQFFGPGTRLTVL.

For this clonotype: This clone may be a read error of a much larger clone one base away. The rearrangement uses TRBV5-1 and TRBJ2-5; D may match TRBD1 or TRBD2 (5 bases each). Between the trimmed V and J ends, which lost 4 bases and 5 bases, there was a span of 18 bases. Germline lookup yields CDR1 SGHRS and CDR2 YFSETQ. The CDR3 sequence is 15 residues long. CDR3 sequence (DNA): TGCGCCAGCAGCGCCCTACAGGCGGGTCATGAGACCCAGTACTTC. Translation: CASSALQAGHETQYF.

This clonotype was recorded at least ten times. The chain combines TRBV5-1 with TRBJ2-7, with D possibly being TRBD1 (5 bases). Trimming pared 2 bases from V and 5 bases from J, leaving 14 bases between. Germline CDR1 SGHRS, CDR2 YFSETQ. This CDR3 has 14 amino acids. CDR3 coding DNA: TGCGCCAGCAGCTTTTGGCAGGGCCCCAACGAGCAGTACTTC. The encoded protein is CASSFWQGPNEQYF.

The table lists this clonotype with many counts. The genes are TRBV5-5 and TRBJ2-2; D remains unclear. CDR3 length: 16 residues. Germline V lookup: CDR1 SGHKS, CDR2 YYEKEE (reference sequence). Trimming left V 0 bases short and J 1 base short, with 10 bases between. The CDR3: CASSLAMARNTGELFF. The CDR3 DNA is TGTGCCAGCAGCTTGGCCATGGCGCGGAACACCGGGGAGCTGTTTTTT.

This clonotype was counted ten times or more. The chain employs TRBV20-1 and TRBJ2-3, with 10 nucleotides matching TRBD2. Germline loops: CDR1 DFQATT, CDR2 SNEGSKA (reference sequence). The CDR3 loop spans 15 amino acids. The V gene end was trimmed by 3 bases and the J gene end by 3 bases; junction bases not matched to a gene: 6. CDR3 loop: CSASTASGRTDTQYF. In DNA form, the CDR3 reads TGCAGTGCTAGCACGGCTAGCGGGAGAACAGATACGCAGTATTTT.

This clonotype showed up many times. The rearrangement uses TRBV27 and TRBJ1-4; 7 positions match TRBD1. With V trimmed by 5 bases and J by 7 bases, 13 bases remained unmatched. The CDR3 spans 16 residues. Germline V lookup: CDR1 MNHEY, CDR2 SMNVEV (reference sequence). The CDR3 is CASSAGYYRGGEKLFF. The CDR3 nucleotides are TGTGCCAGCAGTGCCGGTTACTACAGGGGAGGTGAAAAACTGTTTTTT. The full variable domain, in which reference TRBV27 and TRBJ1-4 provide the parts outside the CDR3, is EAQVTQNPRYLITVTGKKLTVTCSQNMNHEYMSWYRQDPGLGLRQIYYSMNVEVTDKGDVPEGYKVSRKEKRNFPLILESPSPNQTSLYFCASSAGYYRGGEKLFFGSGTQLSVL.

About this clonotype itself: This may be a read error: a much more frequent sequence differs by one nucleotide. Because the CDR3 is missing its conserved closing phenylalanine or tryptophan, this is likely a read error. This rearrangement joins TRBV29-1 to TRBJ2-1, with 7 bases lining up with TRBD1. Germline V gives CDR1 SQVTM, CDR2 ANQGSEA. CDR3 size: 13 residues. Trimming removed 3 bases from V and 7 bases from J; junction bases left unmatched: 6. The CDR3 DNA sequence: TGCAGCGTTGATAAGACAGGGAATAATGAGCAGTTCCTC. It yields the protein CSVDKTGNNEQFL.

The CDR3 here is CASSLAGVYADTQYF. CDR3 nucleotide sequence: TGCGCCAGCAGTCTAGCGGGAGTATACGCAGATACGCAGTATTTT. This sequence joins TRBV5-1 and TRBJ2-3; TRBD2 agrees at 10 bases. Germline V gene sequence: CDR1 SGHRS, CDR2 YFSETQ. J was trimmed by 4 bases and V by 5 bases; bases with no gene match: 7. This CDR3 has 15 amino acids.

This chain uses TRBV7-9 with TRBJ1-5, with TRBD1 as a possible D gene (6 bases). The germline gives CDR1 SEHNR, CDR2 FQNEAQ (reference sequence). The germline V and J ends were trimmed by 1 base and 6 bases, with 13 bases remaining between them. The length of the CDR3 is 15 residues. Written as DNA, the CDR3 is TGTGCCAGCAGCTTAGTGGGGGGCGCGGGTCAGCCCCAGCATTTT. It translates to CASSLVGGAGQPQHF.

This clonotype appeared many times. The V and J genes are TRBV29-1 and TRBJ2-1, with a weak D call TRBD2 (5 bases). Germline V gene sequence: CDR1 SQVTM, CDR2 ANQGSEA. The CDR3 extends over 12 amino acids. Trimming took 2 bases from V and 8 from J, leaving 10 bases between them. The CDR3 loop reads CSVEPAEDEQFF. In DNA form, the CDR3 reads TGCAGCGTTGAACCAGCGGAGGATGAGCAGTTCTTC.

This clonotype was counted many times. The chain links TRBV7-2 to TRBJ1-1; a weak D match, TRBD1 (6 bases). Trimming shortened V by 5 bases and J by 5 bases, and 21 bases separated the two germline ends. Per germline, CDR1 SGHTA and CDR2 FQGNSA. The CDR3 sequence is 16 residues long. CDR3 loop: CASSPWDIPGSTEAFF. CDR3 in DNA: TGTGCCAGCAGCCCGTGGGACATCCCCGGAAGTACTGAAGCTTTCTTT.

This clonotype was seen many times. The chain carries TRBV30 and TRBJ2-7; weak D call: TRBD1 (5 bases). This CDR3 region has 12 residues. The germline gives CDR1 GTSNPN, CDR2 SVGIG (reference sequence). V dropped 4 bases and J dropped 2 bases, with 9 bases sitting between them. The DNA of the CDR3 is TGTGCCTGGACCGCAGGGACCTACGAGCAGTACTTC. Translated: CAWTAGTYEQYF.

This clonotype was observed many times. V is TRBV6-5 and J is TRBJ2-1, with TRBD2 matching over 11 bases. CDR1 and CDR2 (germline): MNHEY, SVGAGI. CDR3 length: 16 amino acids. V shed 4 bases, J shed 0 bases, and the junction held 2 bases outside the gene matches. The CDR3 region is CASSWTSGLSYNEQFF. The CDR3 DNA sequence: TGTGCCAGCAGTTGGACTAGCGGGCTCTCCTACAATGAGCAGTTCTTC.

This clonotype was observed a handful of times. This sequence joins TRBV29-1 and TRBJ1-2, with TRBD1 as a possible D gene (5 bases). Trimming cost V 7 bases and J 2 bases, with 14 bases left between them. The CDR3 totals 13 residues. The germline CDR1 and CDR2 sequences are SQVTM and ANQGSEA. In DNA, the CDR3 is TGCAGCGCCCGCCAGGAGGGGAACTATGGCTACACCTTC. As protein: CSARQEGNYGYTF. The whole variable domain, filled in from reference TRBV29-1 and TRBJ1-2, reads SAVISQKPSRDICQRGTSLTIQCQVDSQVTMMFWYRQQPGQSLTLIATANQGSEATYESGFVIDKFPISRPNLTFSTLTVSNMSPEDSSIYLCSARQEGNYGYTFGSGTRLTVV.

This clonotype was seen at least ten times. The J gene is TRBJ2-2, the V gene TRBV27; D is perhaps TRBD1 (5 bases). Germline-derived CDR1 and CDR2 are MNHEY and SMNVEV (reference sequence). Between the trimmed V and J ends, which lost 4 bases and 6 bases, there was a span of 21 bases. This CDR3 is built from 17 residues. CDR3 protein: CASSSPLGASRSGELFF. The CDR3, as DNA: TGTGCCAGCAGTTCCCCGTTAGGGGCGTCTCGGTCCGGGGAGCTGTTTTTT.

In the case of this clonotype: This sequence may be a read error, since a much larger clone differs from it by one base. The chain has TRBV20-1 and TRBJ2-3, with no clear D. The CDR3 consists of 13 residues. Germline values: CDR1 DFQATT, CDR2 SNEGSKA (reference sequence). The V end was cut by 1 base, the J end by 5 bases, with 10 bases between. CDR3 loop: CSARVGRLDTQYF. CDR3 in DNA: TGCAGTGCTAGAGTAGGGCGCCTAGATACGCAGTATTTT.

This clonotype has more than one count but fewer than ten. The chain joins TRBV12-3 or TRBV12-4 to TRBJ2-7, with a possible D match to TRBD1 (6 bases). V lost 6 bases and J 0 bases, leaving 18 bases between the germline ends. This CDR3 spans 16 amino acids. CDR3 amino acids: CASSMGTQGTSYEQYF. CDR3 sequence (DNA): TGTGCCAGCAGCATGGGGACACAGGGAACCTCCTACGAGCAGTACTTC.

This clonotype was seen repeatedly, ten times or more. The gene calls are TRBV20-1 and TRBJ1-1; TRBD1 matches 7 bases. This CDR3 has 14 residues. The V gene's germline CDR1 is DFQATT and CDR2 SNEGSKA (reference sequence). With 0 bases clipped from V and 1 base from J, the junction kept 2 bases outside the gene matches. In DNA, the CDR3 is TGCAGTGCTAGAGAGAGGACAGGGAACACTGAAGCTTTCTTT. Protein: CSARERTGNTEAFF.

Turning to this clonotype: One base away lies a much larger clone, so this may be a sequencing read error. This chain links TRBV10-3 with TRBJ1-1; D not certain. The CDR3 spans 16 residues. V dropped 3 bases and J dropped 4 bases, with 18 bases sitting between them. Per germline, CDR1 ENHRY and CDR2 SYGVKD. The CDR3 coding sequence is TGTGCCATCAGTGAATCTGGCAGCCGGTGGAGCACTGAAGCTTTCTTT. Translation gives CAISESGSRWSTEAFF.

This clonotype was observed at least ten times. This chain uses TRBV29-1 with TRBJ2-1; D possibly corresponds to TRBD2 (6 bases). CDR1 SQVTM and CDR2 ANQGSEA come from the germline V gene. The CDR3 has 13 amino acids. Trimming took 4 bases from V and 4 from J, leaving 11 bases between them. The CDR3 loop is CSVGPSVYNEQFF. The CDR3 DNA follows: TGCAGCGTTGGTCCTAGCGTGTACAATGAGCAGTTCTTC.

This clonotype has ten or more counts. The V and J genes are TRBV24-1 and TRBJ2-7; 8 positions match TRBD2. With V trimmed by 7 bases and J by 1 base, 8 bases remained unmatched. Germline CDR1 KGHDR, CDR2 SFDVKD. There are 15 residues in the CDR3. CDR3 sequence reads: CATRLSGSESYEQYF. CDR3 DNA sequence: TGTGCCACCAGACTAAGCGGGAGTGAGTCCTACGAGCAGTACTTC.

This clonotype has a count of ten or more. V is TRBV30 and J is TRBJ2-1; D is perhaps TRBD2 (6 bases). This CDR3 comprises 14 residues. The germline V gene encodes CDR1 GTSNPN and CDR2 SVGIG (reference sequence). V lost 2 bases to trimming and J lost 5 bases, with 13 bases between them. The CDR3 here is CAWSLSLAHNEQFF. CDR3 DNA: TGTGCCTGGAGTCTGTCACTAGCCCACAATGAGCAGTTCTTC.

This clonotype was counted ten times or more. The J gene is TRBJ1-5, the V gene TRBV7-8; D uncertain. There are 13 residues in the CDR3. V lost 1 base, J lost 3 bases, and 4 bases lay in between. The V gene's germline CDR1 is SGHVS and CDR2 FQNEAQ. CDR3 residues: CASSLEHNQPQHF. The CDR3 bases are TGTGCCAGCAGCTTAGAGCACAATCAGCCCCAGCATTTT.

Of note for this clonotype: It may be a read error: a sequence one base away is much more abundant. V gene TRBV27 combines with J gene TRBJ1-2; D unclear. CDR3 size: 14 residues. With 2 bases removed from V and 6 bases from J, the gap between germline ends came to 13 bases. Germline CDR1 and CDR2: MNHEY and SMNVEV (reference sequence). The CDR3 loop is CASSLIGQGDGYTF. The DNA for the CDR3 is TGTGCCAGCAGTTTAATAGGGCAAGGAGATGGCTACACCTTC.

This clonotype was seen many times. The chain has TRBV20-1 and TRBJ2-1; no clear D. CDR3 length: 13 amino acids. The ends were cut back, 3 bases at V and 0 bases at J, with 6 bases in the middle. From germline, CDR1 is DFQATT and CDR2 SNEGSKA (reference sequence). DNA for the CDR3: TGCAGTGCTAGTAGGTACTCCTACAATGAGCAGTTCTTC. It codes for CSASRYSYNEQFF.

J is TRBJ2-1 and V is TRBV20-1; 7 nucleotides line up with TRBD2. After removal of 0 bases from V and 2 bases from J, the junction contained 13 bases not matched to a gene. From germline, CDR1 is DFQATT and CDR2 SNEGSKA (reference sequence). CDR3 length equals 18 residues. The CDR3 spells CSARDFGGTTHTYNEQFF. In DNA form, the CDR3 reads TGCAGTGCTAGAGATTTCGGCGGGACTACACACACCTACAATGAGCAGTTCTTC.